The source of this TCR beta chain is a study of metastatic and nonmetastatic thyroid tumors. The entire patient cohort was treatment-naive prior to thyroid surgery. Germline V gives CDR1 SGHAT, CDR2 FQNNGV. This CDR3 is 16 amino acids long. With 3 bases clipped from V and 0 bases from J, the junction kept 2 bases outside the gene matches. With MiXCR, TCRdb called clones anew from the PCR reads. The table lists about 20,000 clones, about a third of them singletons, with 29% in the top ten. This clone has only a few counts. This receptor was taken from a female donor with papillary thyroid cancer or a benign thyroid nodule (not recorded which). Some clones in this sample may be carry-over from other donors' samples. This chain joins TRBV11-2 and TRBJ1-3; the match to TRBD1 covers 10 bases. The source material was tumor tissue. CDR3 DNA: TGTGCCAGCAGCTTGGACAGGGGGACCTCTGGAAACACCATATATTTT. Residues: CASSLDRGTSGNTIYF.